The 5 T cell receptor beta chains given below trace back to one sample, sequenced in a study of CXCR3-negative and CXCR3-positive naive CD8 T cells. The authors made the TRB cDNA libraries by 5' RACE using UMI labels. Reanalyzing the 5' RACE reads, TCRdb keeps one entry per CDR3 protein, without DNA. The specimen's table records about 40,000 distinct CDR3 sequences. The specimen was memory CD8+ T cells from blood. The receptors originated from a human donor in good health. Some clones in this sample may be carry-over from other donors' samples.

V is TRBV7-2 and J is TRBJ2-1; without DNA, the TCRdb call of TRBD2 cannot be checked. This CDR3 has 16 residues. Germline V gene sequence: CDR1 SGHTA, CDR2 FQGNSA. The CDR3: CASSLRAGGTYNEQFF.

V is TRBV5-1 and J is TRBJ1-6; the TRBD1 assignment by TCRdb is unverifiable without DNA. There are 16 residues in the CDR3. The germline V gene encodes CDR1 SGHRS and CDR2 YFSETQ. CDR3: CASSLPPPGANSPLHF.

V is TRBV18 and J is TRBJ2-3; checking the TCRdb D call of TRBD2 is not possible without DNA. CDR1 and CDR2 from the germline V gene are KGHSH and LQKENI. The length of the CDR3 is 16 residues. CDR3: CASSKTSGEYTDTQYF.

The chain links TRBV4-3 to TRBJ2-7; there is no DNA to check the TCRdb D call of TRBD1. CDR1 and CDR2 from the germline V gene are LGHNA and YSLEER. CDR3 length equals 16 residues. The CDR3 loop reads CASSQGAAGQSYEQYF.

This clonotype counts as medium-sized by frequency. This chain uses TRBV20-1 with TRBJ2-3; TCRdb's assignment of TRBD2 cannot be checked, as there is no DNA. The CDR3 has 17 residues. The germline V gene encodes CDR1 DFQATT and CDR2 SNEGSKA (reference sequence). The CDR3 protein is CSARNPTGLAPTDTQYF.